Below, 20 T cell receptor beta chains from the same sample are listed, as sequenced in a study of T cells after yellow fever vaccination. Each CDR3 protein gets one entry after TCRdb re-called the 5' RACE reads with MiXCR. The table includes 180,000 or so distinct CDR3 sequences, approximately 9.9% detected once. The sample was CD8+ T cells sorted from PBMCs, taken 15 days after the yellow fever booster vaccination. The receptors here all came from a man aged 18-30 years who received the YFV17D yellow fever vaccine.

This clonotype appeared a few times. The chain is built from TRBV15 and TRBJ2-5; possibly TRBD2 for D (6 bases). This CDR3 is built from 13 residues. CDR1 and CDR2 from the germline V gene are LNHNV and YYDKDF (reference sequence). V dropped 1 base and J dropped 5 bases, with 8 bases sitting between them. The CDR3 nucleotides read TGTGCCACCAGCAGAGGGCTAGCGGAGACCCAGTACTTC. Translation: CATSRGLAETQYF.

This chain links TRBV6-2 or TRBV6-3 with TRBJ1-1; 9 positions agree with TRBD1. V lost 6 bases to trimming and J lost 6 bases; unmatched junction nucleotides: 5. CDR1 is MNHEY, CDR2 SVGEGT, per germline. CDR3 length: 13 residues. The CDR3, as DNA: TGTGCCAGCAGCGACAGGGGGAAGCCTGAAGCTTTCTTT. The encoded protein is CASSDRGKPEAFF.

The rearrangement joins TRBV7-3 to TRBJ1-2; D not certain. CDR1 and CDR2 (germline): SGHTA, FQGTGA. CDR3 length: 15 amino acids. Trimming cost V 7 bases and J 2 bases, with 17 bases left between them. Here the CDR3 DNA reads TGTGCCAGCAAGCAAGGCGAGGGAAAAAACTATGGCTACACCTTC. This sequence encodes CASKQGEGKNYGYTF.

The count of this clonotype is one. V is TRBV20-1 and J is TRBJ2-7; the D gene is possibly TRBD2 (7 bases). The CDR3 consists of 15 residues. CDR1 is DFQATT, CDR2 SNEGSKA, per germline (reference sequence). V was clipped by 1 base and J by 1 base, with 14 bases between them. The CDR3 region is CSARGGGGLSYEQYV. Written as DNA, the CDR3 is TGCAGTGCTAGAGGAGGCGGGGGCCTATCCTACGAGCAGTACGTC.

The chain recombines TRBV11-3 with TRBJ2-1; D unresolved. Trimming shortened V by 5 bases and J by 5 bases, and 10 bases separated the two germline ends. The CDR3 length is 13 residues. Germline assignment: CDR1 SGHNT and CDR2 YENEEA. The CDR3 protein is CASSDPYDNEQFF. CDR3 nucleotide sequence: TGTGCCAGCAGCGACCCTTACGACAATGAGCAGTTCTTC.

The rearrangement joins TRBV12-3 or TRBV12-4 to TRBJ2-7, with D possibly being TRBD2 (7 bases). This CDR3 spans 16 amino acids. V was shortened by 1 base and J by 5 bases, with 18 bases between the two germline ends. CDR3 loop: CASSLEGGLVADEQYF. The DNA for the CDR3 is TGTGCCAGCAGTTTAGAGGGGGGGCTAGTTGCCGACGAGCAGTACTTC.

This clonotype appeared a few times. The rearrangement joins TRBV6-6 to TRBJ2-3, with D perhaps being TRBD1 or TRBD2 (6 bases each). The CDR3 consists of 14 residues. V was shortened by 8 bases and J by 4 bases, with 16 bases between the two germline ends. Germline V CDR1 and CDR2: MNHNY, SVGAGI (reference sequence). The CDR3 is CASEGGGRADTQYF. For the CDR3, the DNA is TGTGCCAGCGAAGGAGGGGGTCGTGCAGATACGCAGTATTTT.

Only a few counts were recorded for this clonotype. The chain recombines TRBV14 with TRBJ2-2; D is uncertain. The CDR3 length is 15 residues. Germline V gene data show CDR1 as SGHDN and CDR2 as FVKESK. V was shortened by 3 bases and J by 5 bases, with 13 bases between the two germline ends. In nucleotides, the CDR3 is TGTGCCAGCAGCCAGTATAGGGCTGGGACCGGGGAGCTGTTTTTT. This sequence encodes CASSQYRAGTGELFF.

This chain uses TRBV7-2 with TRBJ2-7, with a weak D call TRBD2 (7 bases). The germline V gene encodes CDR1 SGHTA and CDR2 FQGNSA. The CDR3 contains 14 residues. V dropped 3 bases and J dropped 3 bases, with 12 bases sitting between them. As DNA, the CDR3 is TGTGCCAGCAGCTTTGGGGGGGCTGGCTACGAGCAGTACTTC. Its protein product is CASSFGGAGYEQYF.

CDR3 bases: TGCGCCAGCAGCCAATTCCTTAGCGGGGGGTCCTCCGTAAATGAGCAGTTCTTC. Translation gives CASSQFLSGGSSVNEQFF. This chain connects TRBV4-3 to TRBJ2-1; 10 bases map to TRBD2. Germline CDR1 LGHNA, CDR2 YSLEER. V gave up 2 bases and J gave up 7 bases; unmatched junction bases: 14. The CDR3 has 18 amino acids.

V gene TRBV7-2 combines with J gene TRBJ2-3; weak D call: TRBD2 (5 bases). Trimming took off 4 bases at V and 5 bases at J, with 10 bases between the two ends. This CDR3 has 13 amino acids. CDR1 is SGHTA and CDR2 is FQGNSA in the germline V gene. The CDR3 here is CASSSGLLDTQYF. CDR3 coding DNA: TGTGCCAGCAGCTCCGGACTCTTAGATACGCAGTATTTT. Full variable domain (missing parts from reference TRBV7-2 and TRBJ2-3): GAGVSQSPSNKVTEKGKDVELRCDPISGHTALYWYRQSLGQGLEFLIYFQGNSAPDKSGLPSDRFSAERTGGSVSTLTIQRTQQEDSAVYLCASSSGLLDTQYFGPGTRLTVL.

This clonotype appeared many times. The chain carries TRBV20-1 and TRBJ2-4, with 10 bases matching TRBD1. The germline V gene has CDR1 DFQATT and CDR2 SNEGSKA (reference sequence). The CDR3 is made up of 15 amino acids. With V trimmed by 5 bases and J by 6 bases, 10 bases remained unmatched. Written as DNA, the CDR3 is TGCAGTGCTGCTAAGACCGGGACAGGGGTAAACATTCAGTACTTC. It yields the protein CSAAKTGTGVNIQYF.

Only a few counts were recorded for this clonotype. The CDR3 sequence: CASFGLIRYQETQYF. The CDR3 DNA reads as TGTGCCAGCTTCGGGTTAATTAGGTATCAAGAGACCCAGTACTTC. V gene TRBV2 combines with J gene TRBJ2-5; the D is unclear. In germline, CDR1 is SNHLY, CDR2 FYNNEI. The V and J ends lost 8 bases and 2 bases respectively, with 18 bases between them. The CDR3 length is 15 residues.

V gene TRBV7-3 combines with J gene TRBJ2-1; D may match TRBD1 or TRBD2 (5 bases each). CDR1 is SGHTA and CDR2 is FQGTGA in the germline V gene. There are 16 residues in the CDR3. Trimming removed 6 bases at V and 4 bases at J, with 19 bases between. The CDR3 DNA is TGTGCCAGCAGTATTACCCCGGGACGTCAATACAATGAGCAGTTCTTC. Translating it yields CASSITPGRQYNEQFF.

For this clonotype: An end of the junction differs from the germline gene, which may be a read error. V and J are TRBV7-9 and TRBJ2-1; D remains ambiguous. Looked up from germline, CDR1 is SEHNR and CDR2 is FQNEAQ (reference sequence). The CDR3 runs 11 residues. The CDR3 loop reads CASSLGIRWVF. DNA of the CDR3: TGTGCCAGCAGCTTAGGTATTAGGTGGGTCTTC.

The CDR3 nucleotides are TGCGCCAGCAGCCAGGGGGACTTTAGCACAGATACGCAGTATTTT. Translating it yields CASSQGDFSTDTQYF. The rearrangement uses TRBV4-1 and TRBJ2-3, with D perhaps TRBD2 (6 bases). Germline assignment: CDR1 MGHRA and CDR2 YSYEKL. V was pared by 3 bases and J by 0 bases, with 10 bases between. There are 15 residues in the CDR3.

This clonotype was observed a few times. CDR3 region: CASSGSGGTEAFF. The CDR3 nucleotides are TGTGCCAGCAGCGGCTCGGGGGGGACTGAAGCTTTCTTT. The V gene is TRBV6-5, the J gene TRBJ1-1; possibly TRBD1 for D (5 bases). Germline CDR1 MNHEY, CDR2 SVGAGI. This CDR3 region has 13 residues. Trimming removed 6 bases from V and 5 bases from J, with 13 bases in between.

This clonotype has just a few counts. The chain is built from TRBV12-3 or TRBV12-4 and TRBJ2-2; 9 nucleotides align to TRBD2. There are 16 residues in the CDR3. Trimming took 4 bases from V and 0 from J; bases not matched to a gene: 3. The CDR3 loop reads CASSSLAGTNTGELFF. The CDR3 DNA is TGTGCCAGCAGTTCCCTAGCGGGGACGAACACCGGGGAGCTGTTTTTT.

This clonotype was counted between two and nine times. This chain joins TRBV12-3 or TRBV12-4 and TRBJ2-1, with D unclear. Between the trimmed V and J ends, which lost 6 bases and 2 bases, there was a span of 14 bases. The CDR3 length is 15 residues. DNA of the CDR3: TGTGCCAGCAGCCCCCAGGACGCCCCCTACAATGAGCAGTTCTTC. Its translation is CASSPQDAPYNEQFF.

There are a few counts of this clonotype. The chain combines TRBV6-2 or TRBV6-3 with TRBJ2-1, with TRBD2 identical over 12 bases. The J segment lost 5 bases and the V segment lost 5 bases, leaving 7 bases of the junction unmatched. CDR1 and CDR2 (germline): MNHEY, SVGEGT. CDR3 length: 16 residues. The CDR3 nucleotides are TGTGCCAGCAGTAAGAGCCCTAGCGGGGGGGACAATGAGCAGTTCTTC. Protein sequence: CASSKSPSGGDNEQFF.